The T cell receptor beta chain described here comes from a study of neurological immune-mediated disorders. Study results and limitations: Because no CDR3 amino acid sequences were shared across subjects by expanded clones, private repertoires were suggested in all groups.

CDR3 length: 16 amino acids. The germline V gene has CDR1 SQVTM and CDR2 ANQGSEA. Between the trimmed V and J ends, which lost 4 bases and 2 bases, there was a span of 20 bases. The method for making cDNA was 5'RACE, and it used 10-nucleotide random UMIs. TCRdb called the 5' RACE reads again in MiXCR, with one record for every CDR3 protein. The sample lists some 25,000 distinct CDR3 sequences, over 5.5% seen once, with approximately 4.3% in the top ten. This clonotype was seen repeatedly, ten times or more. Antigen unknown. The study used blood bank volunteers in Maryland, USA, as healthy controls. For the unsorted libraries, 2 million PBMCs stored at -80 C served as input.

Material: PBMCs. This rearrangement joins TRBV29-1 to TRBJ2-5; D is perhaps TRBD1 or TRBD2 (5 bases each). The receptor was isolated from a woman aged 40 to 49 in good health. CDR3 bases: TGCAGCGTTGCGGGCCTCCGGGGCCAAGGTCAAGAGACCCAGTACTTC. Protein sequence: CSVAGLRGQGQETQYF.